The next 13 T cell receptor beta chains were all read from a single sample in a study of T cells after yellow fever vaccination. TCRdb re-analysed the 5' RACE reads in MiXCR, keeping a single row per CDR3 protein. The sample has some 600,000 distinct CDR3 sequences, approximately 13% seen once; the top ten hold about 16%. This specimen was PBMCs, taken on the day of the yellow fever booster vaccination. The source of these receptors is a man aged 25 to 40 who received the YFV17D yellow fever vaccine.

This clonotype was seen a few times. The V gene is TRBV7-2, the J gene TRBJ2-5; the D gene is possibly TRBD2 (6 bases). Trimming removed 3 bases from V and 5 bases from J, with 16 bases in between. CDR1 is SGHTA and CDR2 is FQGNSA in the germline V gene. The CDR3 spans 15 residues. The DNA of the CDR3 is TGTGCCAGCAGCTTCTTGGAGGGAGGCTTGGAGACCCAGTACTTC. The encoded protein is CASSFLEGGLETQYF.

This chain uses TRBV4-3 with TRBJ2-3; 13 bases match TRBD2. Germline values: CDR1 LGHNA, CDR2 YSLEER. The CDR3 covers 16 residues. With V trimmed by 4 bases and J by 4 bases, 5 bases remained unmatched. The CDR3 sequence: CASSPGLAGLPDTQYF. The CDR3 nucleotides are TGCGCCAGCAGCCCGGGACTAGCGGGGCTCCCAGATACGCAGTATTTT.

This clonotype has ten or more counts. The chain combines TRBV7-2 with TRBJ2-5; D gene uncertain. The CDR3 totals 11 residues. V was shortened by 3 bases and J by 4 bases, with 3 bases between the two germline ends. Germline V gene data show CDR1 as SGHTA and CDR2 as FQGNSA. CDR3 region: CASSLTETQYF. The CDR3 nucleotides are TGTGCCAGCAGCTTGACAGAGACCCAGTACTTC.

This clonotype was seen only a few times. The V and J genes are TRBV20-1 and TRBJ2-7, with 7 bases fitting TRBD2. Germline-derived CDR1 and CDR2 are DFQATT and SNEGSKA (reference sequence). This CDR3 comprises 13 residues. V shed 3 bases and J 3 bases; nucleotides not matched to a gene: 5. CDR3 in amino acids: CSARRRGNYEQYF. The CDR3, as DNA: TGCAGTGCTAGGAGGCGGGGGAACTACGAGCAGTACTTC.

The rearrangement links TRBV7-6 to TRBJ2-3; 9 nucleotides align to TRBD2. The CDR3 is 16 amino acids. Germline loops: CDR1 SGHVS, CDR2 FNYEAQ. V was clipped by 1 base and J by 5 bases; unmatched bases: 7. The CDR3 region is CASSLDAGGLGDTQYF. CDR3 bases: TGTGCCAGCAGCTTAGATGCGGGAGGGCTAGGAGATACGCAGTATTTT.

The chain uses TRBV5-4 and TRBJ2-3; 7 bases align to TRBD1. Germline V gene data show CDR1 as SGHNT and CDR2 as YYREEE (reference sequence). V trimming: 1 base; J trimming: 2 bases; junction bases outside the gene matches: 7. This CDR3 spans 16 amino acids. CDR3 nucleotides: TGTGCCAGCAGCTTGTATAGGGACAGATCCACAGATACGCAGTATTTT. It yields the protein CASSLYRDRSTDTQYF.

In its sample, this clonotype was seen many times. This chain links TRBV20-1 with TRBJ2-7; 11 bases agree with TRBD2. The V gene end was trimmed by 6 bases and the J gene end by 2 bases; junction bases not matched to a gene: 6. Germline values: CDR1 DFQATT, CDR2 SNEGSKA (reference sequence). The CDR3 spans 14 residues. The CDR3 protein is CSAGGTSGPYEQYF. The CDR3 bases are TGCAGTGCGGGAGGGACTAGCGGACCCTACGAGCAGTACTTC.

As regards this clonotype: At one end, the junction sequence differs from germline, possibly due to a read error. V usage is TRBV23-1 and J usage is TRBJ2-1, with TRBD1 matching 7 bases. TRBV23-1 is annotated as an ORF whose role is uncertain. The CDR3 covers 18 residues. CDR3 sequence (DNA): TGCGCCAGCAGTCAACCCTCGGACAGGACTTCCCCCTACAATCAGCAGTTCTTC. Protein: CASSQPSDRTSPYNQQFF.

The gene calls are TRBV7-2 and TRBJ1-1; D is undetermined. CDR1 and CDR2 from the germline V gene are SGHTA and FQGNSA. With 4 bases removed from V and 1 base from J, the gap between germline ends came to 13 bases. The CDR3 totals 15 residues. CDR3 loop: CASSSYSAENTEAFF. DNA of the CDR3: TGTGCCAGCAGCTCATATTCTGCCGAGAACACTGAAGCTTTCTTT.

This clonotype was counted a few times. V and J are TRBV20-1 and TRBJ2-7; 9 bases align to TRBD1. The germline V gene has CDR1 DFQATT and CDR2 SNEGSKA (reference sequence). The CDR3 contains 14 residues. With 5 bases clipped from V and 0 bases from J, the junction kept 5 bases outside the gene matches. Here the CDR3 DNA reads TGCAGTGCTTCCGGGACAGGGTCCTCCTACGAGCAGTACTTC. It yields the protein CSASGTGSSYEQYF.

The CDR3 region has the DNA TGTGCCAGCAGCACCCCATCTAATACGCAGTATTTT. Its protein product is CASSTPSNTQYF. The chain couples TRBV7-2 to TRBJ2-3; D gene uncertain. The ends were cut back, 5 bases at V and 7 bases at J, with 10 bases in the middle. The CDR3 is 12 residues long. Germline values: CDR1 SGHTA, CDR2 FQGNSA.

This clonotype was observed a few times. J is TRBJ1-2 and V is TRBV7-9, with 7 bases fitting TRBD1. Trimming at V came to 1 base and at J to 7 bases, leaving 6 bases not matched to a gene. The CDR3 sequence is 14 residues long. Germline values: CDR1 SEHNR, CDR2 FQNEAQ (reference sequence). The CDR3 DNA reads TGTGCCAGCAGCTTAGGGCGAACAGGGGCTGGCTACACCTTC. This gives the protein CASSLGRTGAGYTF.

The V gene is TRBV5-1, the J gene TRBJ2-5; 10 bases are shared with TRBD1. Germline loops: CDR1 SGHRS, CDR2 YFSETQ. The CDR3 is 14 amino acids. V trimming: 4 bases; J trimming: 5 bases; junction bases outside the gene matches: 5. The CDR3 coding sequence is TGCGCCAGCAGCCAGACAGGGGGCTGGGAGACCCAGTACTTC. It encodes CASSQTGGWETQYF.